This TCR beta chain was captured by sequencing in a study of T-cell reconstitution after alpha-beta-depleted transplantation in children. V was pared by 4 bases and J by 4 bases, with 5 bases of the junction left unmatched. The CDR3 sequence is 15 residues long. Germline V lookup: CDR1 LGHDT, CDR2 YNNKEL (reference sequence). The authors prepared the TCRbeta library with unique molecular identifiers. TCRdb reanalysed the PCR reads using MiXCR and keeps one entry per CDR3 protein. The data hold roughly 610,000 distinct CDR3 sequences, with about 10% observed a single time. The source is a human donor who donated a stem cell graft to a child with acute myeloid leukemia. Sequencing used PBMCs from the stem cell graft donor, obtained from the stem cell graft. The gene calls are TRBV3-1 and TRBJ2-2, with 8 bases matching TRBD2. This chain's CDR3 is CASSPAGVRTGELFF. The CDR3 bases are TGTGCCAGCAGCCCAGCGGGAGTTCGCACCGGGGAGCTGTTTTTT.